The 13 T cell receptor beta chains below come from one sample, sequenced in a study of blood T cell repertoires in COVID-19. Some clones are missing from TCRdb's copy, which holds only in-frame ones; the method was immunoSEQ multiplex PCR. The profile shows 120,000 to 150,000 clones, over 75% of them singletons. Input material: PBMCs or T cells enriched from blood (not recorded which). These receptors were taken from a woman in her twenties or thirties with acute COVID-19.

The chain couples TRBV18 to TRBJ1-1, with TRBD1 matching over 8 bases. The CDR3 is made up of 14 amino acids. After removal of 3 bases from V and 7 bases from J, the junction contained 7 bases not matched to a gene. Germline values: CDR1 KGHSH, CDR2 LQKENI. The CDR3 DNA reads as TGTGCCAGCTCACCCGGACAGGGAAGTTATGAAGCTTTCTTT. It codes for CASSPGQGSYEAFF.

The J gene is TRBJ2-7, the V gene TRBV10-3; perhaps TRBD1 as D (5 bases). V gave up 9 bases and J gave up 3 bases, with 15 bases separating them. Germline CDR1 reads ENHRY; CDR2 reads SYGVKD. The CDR3 extends over 13 amino acids. CDR3 protein: CAISQGQGYEQYF. Here the CDR3 DNA reads TGTGCCATTTCCCAGGGTCAAGGCTACGAGCAGTACTTC.

V gene TRBV5-1 combines with J gene TRBJ2-3; 15 bases map to TRBD2. The CDR3 contains 19 residues. The germline V gene encodes CDR1 SGHRS and CDR2 YFSETQ. J gave up 2 bases and V 4 bases, and 11 bases lay outside the gene matches. CDR3 nucleotide sequence: TGCGCCAGCAGCACGGTCCCGGGACTAGCGGGAGGCTTCACAGATACGCAGTATTTT. It codes for CASSTVPGLAGGFTDTQYF.

The chain links TRBV27 to TRBJ1-5, with TRBD1 as a possible D gene (6 bases). Germline CDR1 reads MNHEY; CDR2 reads SMNVEV (reference sequence). Between the trimmed V and J ends, which lost 6 bases and 1 base, there was a span of 13 bases. The CDR3 sequence is 15 residues long. DNA for the CDR3: TGTGCCAGCAGCTTCAGGGGTTACAGCAATCAGCCCCAGCATTTT. Translating it yields CASSFRGYSNQPQHF.

The chain couples TRBV18 to TRBJ2-5, with 7 nucleotides matching TRBD1. Germline V lookup: CDR1 KGHSH, CDR2 LQKENI. V shed 1 base, J shed 3 bases, and the junction held 2 bases outside the gene matches. The CDR3 loop spans 14 amino acids. The CDR3 bases are TGTGCCAGCTCACCACGACAGGGTGAAGAGACCCAGTACTTC. As protein: CASSPRQGEETQYF.

The chain carries TRBV28 and TRBJ2-1; 7 positions agree with TRBD1. Germline assignment: CDR1 MDHEN and CDR2 SYDVKM. After removal of 8 bases from V and 4 bases from J, the junction contained 11 bases not matched to a gene. This CDR3 contains 15 residues. CDR3 sequence: CASSSSGTEYNEQFF. CDR3 DNA sequence: TGTGCCAGCTCATCTTCCGGGACAGAGTACAATGAGCAGTTCTTC.

The genes are TRBV7-9 and TRBJ2-7, with D maybe TRBD2 (5 bases). The V and J ends lost 0 bases and 5 bases respectively, with 14 bases between them. CDR1 SEHNR and CDR2 FQNEAQ come from the germline V gene (reference sequence). This CDR3 contains 15 residues. CDR3 amino acids: CASSLAGLGGDEQYF. DNA for the CDR3: TGTGCCAGCAGCTTAGCGGGTTTAGGAGGTGACGAGCAGTACTTC.

The chain uses TRBV6-5 and TRBJ1-5; TRBD1 aligns across 7 bases. Germline CDR1 and CDR2: MNHEY and SVGAGI. The CDR3 is 14 amino acids. J gave up 6 bases and V 5 bases, and 7 bases lay outside the gene matches. Here the CDR3 DNA reads TGTGCCAGCAGTCCGACAGGGATGAGTCAGCCCCAGCATTTT. The encoded protein is CASSPTGMSQPQHF.

CDR3 region: CTSSPPVSSYNSPLHF. CDR3 nucleotide sequence: TGCACCAGCAGCCCCCCGGTGAGCTCCTATAATTCACCCCTCCACTTT. This chain uses TRBV1 with TRBJ1-6. TRBV1 is flagged as a pseudogene. This CDR3 spans 16 amino acids.

The chain uses TRBV19 and TRBJ2-7; 8 bases agree with TRBD2. Losses at the gene ends were 5 bases for V and 1 base for J; bases not matched to a gene: 10. Germline lookup yields CDR1 LNHDA and CDR2 SQIVND (reference sequence). The CDR3 is 16 amino acids. The CDR3 nucleotides are TGTGCCAGTAGTTTTGGTAGCGGGACGGCTTCCTACGAGCAGTACTTC. It yields the protein CASSFGSGTASYEQYF.

V gene TRBV28 combines with J gene TRBJ1-2; the match to TRBD1 covers 7 bases. The CDR3 sequence is 16 residues long. CDR1 is MDHEN, CDR2 SYDVKM, per germline. With 2 bases clipped from V and 2 bases from J, the junction kept 8 bases outside the gene matches. The chain's CDR3 is CASSLPPGQSNYGYTF. The CDR3, as DNA: TGTGCCAGCAGTTTACCCCCGGGACAGTCCAACTATGGCTACACCTTC.

This clone was seen a few times. This chain joins TRBV7-9 and TRBJ2-7, with 9 nucleotides matching TRBD1. The CDR3 contains 18 residues. CDR1 and CDR2 from the germline V gene are SEHNR and FQNEAQ (reference sequence). J gave up 3 bases and V 5 bases, and 17 bases lay outside the gene matches. CDR3 DNA: TGTGCCAGCAGCCCGAAACCTACCCGGGACAGGGCATTCTACGAGCAGTACTTC. It specifies CASSPKPTRDRAFYEQYF.

The chain has TRBV7-2 and TRBJ2-7; the D is unclear. Germline V gene sequence: CDR1 SGHTA, CDR2 FQGNSA. This CDR3 is 14 amino acids long. V lost 1 base to trimming and J lost 1 base, with 8 bases between them. This CDR3 is CASSLEIRSYEQYF. DNA of the CDR3: TGTGCCAGCAGCTTAGAAATCCGTTCCTACGAGCAGTACTTC.